Listed below are T cell receptor beta chains from one sample, sequenced in a study of blood T cell repertoires in COVID-19. Sequencing was performed with immunoSEQ multiplex PCR; in TCRdb, only in-frame clones are kept and a portion is missing. The profile shows about 320,000 clones, around 85% of them singletons. The source material was PBMCs or T cells enriched from blood (not recorded which). These receptors were collected from a woman in her twenties or thirties who had been exposed to COVID-19. Each CDR3 is given with its conserved first and last residue. The order of the fields is CDR3 DNA, CDR3 protein, J gene, D gene, clone size, V gene. A D gene is named only where the DNA matches it firmly. Where a row states a size, it is once, few, many or the class of an expanded clone; other rows omit it.

CDR3 DNA: TGTGCCAGCAGTCGACAGGGGGAACTCTACGAGCAGTACTTC
CDR3 protein: CASSRQGELYEQYF
J gene: TRBJ2-7
D gene: TRBD1
clone size: -
V gene: TRBV6-5

CDR3 DNA: TGTGCCAGCAGTTTTACGCGGCGGCAAACTGAAGCTTTCTTT
CDR3 protein: CASSFTRRQTEAFF
J gene: TRBJ1-1
D gene: -
clone size: -
V gene: TRBV28

CDR3 DNA: TGTGCCACCAGTGGCCTAGCGGGGGGGCTCGAGACCCAGTACTTC
CDR3 protein: CATSGLAGGLETQYF
J gene: TRBJ2-5
D gene: TRBD2
clone size: -
V gene: TRBV24-1

CDR3 DNA: TGTGCCAGCAGTTTCGAGGGGGCAGCGGCAGATACGCAGTATTTT
CDR3 protein: CASSFEGAAADTQYF
J gene: TRBJ2-3
D gene: TRBD1
clone size: -
V gene: TRBV28

CDR3 DNA: TGTGCCAGCAGTTACTCGGGACAGGGGTCTGAAGCTTTCTTT
CDR3 protein: CASSYSGQGSEAFF
J gene: TRBJ1-1
D gene: TRBD1
clone size: -
V gene: TRBV6-5

CDR3 DNA: TGTGCCTCCGGTGTGAACACTGAAGCTTTCTTT
CDR3 protein: CASGVNTEAFF
J gene: TRBJ1-1
D gene: -
clone size: -
V gene: TRBV10-3

CDR3 DNA: TGTGCCAGCAGCGAGGGACAGAACACTGAAGCTTTCTTT
CDR3 protein: CASSEGQNTEAFF
J gene: TRBJ1-1
D gene: -
clone size: -
V gene: TRBV5-5

CDR3 DNA: TGTGCCAGCAGTTACTCGTGGACCTTAGTTGACAGGGGGGCTCAGCCCCAGCATTTT
CDR3 protein: CASSYSWTLVDRGAQPQHF
J gene: TRBJ1-5
D gene: TRBD1
clone size: -
V gene: TRBV6-2/TRBV6-3

CDR3 DNA: TGTGCCAGCAGCTCCGGGATTGGGGCTAGCGGAAACGAGCAGTACTTC
CDR3 protein: CASSSGIGASGNEQYF
J gene: TRBJ2-7
D gene: TRBD2
clone size: -
V gene: TRBV7-6

CDR3 DNA: TGTGCCAGCACCGGGACCGGGACAGGCAATTCACCCCTCCACTTT
CDR3 protein: CASTGTGTGNSPLHF
J gene: TRBJ1-6
D gene: TRBD1
clone size: -
V gene: TRBV7-9

CDR3 DNA: TGTGCCAGCAGCTTAGCGGGACAGGGCGTAGGGTTCTATGGCTACACCTTC
CDR3 protein: CASSLAGQGVGFYGYTF
J gene: TRBJ1-2
D gene: TRBD1
clone size: -
V gene: TRBV7-9

CDR3 DNA: TGTGCCAGCAGCGTGTCCAGACTGTACAATGAGCAGTTCTTC
CDR3 protein: CASSVSRLYNEQFF
J gene: TRBJ2-1
D gene: -
clone size: once
V gene: TRBV9

CDR3 DNA: TGTGCCACCTGGGGGGGGATGAAATTAGCGGGCAATCAGCCCCAGCATTTT
CDR3 protein: CATWGGMKLAGNQPQHF
J gene: TRBJ1-5
D gene: -
clone size: -
V gene: TRBV19

CDR3 DNA: TGCGCCAGCAGCCAAGAGGGTACAGGCGGAAACACCATATATTTT
CDR3 protein: CASSQEGTGGNTIYF
J gene: TRBJ1-3
D gene: -
clone size: -
V gene: TRBV4-1

CDR3 DNA: TGTGCCAGCAGCTTAGAACAGAACTCCTACAATGAGCAGTTCTTC
CDR3 protein: CASSLEQNSYNEQFF
J gene: TRBJ2-1
D gene: -
clone size: -
V gene: TRBV11-2

CDR3 DNA: TGTGCCAGCAGCTCCGGGACTAGTATCCACGAGCAGTACTTC
CDR3 protein: CASSSGTSIHEQYF
J gene: TRBJ2-7
D gene: TRBD2
clone size: -
V gene: TRBV9

CDR3 DNA: TGCGCCAGCAGCTTGGGGCAGGGAGGAATGAACACTGAAGCTTTCTTT
CDR3 protein: CASSLGQGGMNTEAFF
J gene: TRBJ1-1
D gene: -
clone size: -
V gene: TRBV5-1

CDR3 DNA: TGTGCCAGCAGCGTAGGGGCGATTTTACAGGGTGAAAAACTGTTTTTT
CDR3 protein: CASSVGAILQGEKLFF
J gene: TRBJ1-4
D gene: -
clone size: few
V gene: TRBV9

CDR3 DNA: TGTGCCAGCAGGGAAGGGGGCAGGGACGGATCCTACGAGCAGTACTTC
CDR3 protein: CASREGGRDGSYEQYF
J gene: TRBJ2-7
D gene: TRBD1
clone size: -
V gene: TRBV11-2

CDR3 DNA: TGTGCCTGGAGTAGGGGGGGCACTGAAGCTTTCTTT
CDR3 protein: CAWSRGGTEAFF
J gene: TRBJ1-1
D gene: -
clone size: -
V gene: TRBV30

CDR3 DNA: TGTGCCTCCCAAAAGGGCGGGGGGCAGCCCCAGCATTTT
CDR3 protein: CASQKGGGQPQHF
J gene: TRBJ1-5
D gene: -
clone size: -
V gene: TRBV30

CDR3 DNA: TGTGCCAGCAGTGTATTGGGACAGGGGGCGCCTGGCTACACCTTC
CDR3 protein: CASSVLGQGAPGYTF
J gene: TRBJ1-2
D gene: TRBD1
clone size: -
V gene: TRBV28

CDR3 DNA: TGTGCCAGTAGTATGGGACAGGGGGCAGATACGCAGTATTTT
CDR3 protein: CASSMGQGADTQYF
J gene: TRBJ2-3
D gene: TRBD1
clone size: -
V gene: TRBV19

CDR3 DNA: TGTGCCAGCAGTTTAGAGGGTGGGGTCAGACTTAACTATGGCTACACCTTC
CDR3 protein: CASSLEGGVRLNYGYTF
J gene: TRBJ1-2
D gene: -
clone size: few
V gene: TRBV27